This T cell receptor beta chain was profiled in a study of blood T cell repertoires in COVID-19. Study at large: Acute-phase and convalescent COVID-19 samples originated in the United States, Italy and Spain.

A Seattle source enrolled patients during active infection and followed them longitudinally. Under the authors' procedure: Reference gene primer amplification yielded estimated nucleated cell counts. Some clones are missing from TCRdb's copy, which holds only in-frame ones; the method was immunoSEQ multiplex PCR. Clonal size and the V and J genes are those of that table, whereas D and trimming came from the DNA. The table has about 260,000 clones, 80% to 90% seen once. The CDR3 extends over 14 amino acids. Germline V gives CDR1 MNHEY, CDR2 SMNVEV (reference sequence). V shed 2 bases and J shed 2 bases, with 6 bases lying between them.

This receptor was obtained from a woman in her seventies with COVID-19, enrolled during active disease. The sequenced material came from peripheral blood. This rearrangement joins TRBV27 to TRBJ2-2; D gene ambiguous. The CDR3 protein is CASSLGRNTGELFF. Written as DNA, the CDR3 is TGTGCCAGCAGTTTAGGCAGAAACACCGGGGAGCTGTTTTTT.